Following are 16 T cell receptor beta chains from one sample sequenced in a study of cytomegalovirus exposure and HLA in healthy donors. The PCR had 60 Vbeta and 13 Jbeta primers. Assay used: immunoSEQ multiplex PCR; TCRdb lists only in-frame clones, some missing. This sample has roughly 190,000 clones, with over 75% found just once. The sample taken for sequencing was PBMCs. Every receptor here comes from a man aged 35-49 years in good health and CMV-seropositive.

This rearrangement joins TRBV28 to TRBJ2-2, with 9 bases lining up with TRBD1. The V gene end was trimmed by 6 bases and the J gene end by 3 bases; junction bases not matched to a gene: 5. Germline V lookup: CDR1 MDHEN, CDR2 SYDVKM. The length of the CDR3 is 15 residues. The CDR3 DNA is TGTGCCAGCAGCCCAGGGACAGGGCACACCGGGGAGCTGTTTTTT. It specifies CASSPGTGHTGELFF.

In its sample, this clone was seen a few times. The V and J genes are TRBV5-1 and TRBJ1-6; 10 bases agree with TRBD1. The junction had 2 bases not matched to a gene; V was cut back by 1 base and J by 7 bases. CDR1 and CDR2 (germline): SGHRS, YFSETQ. The CDR3 runs 15 residues. CDR3 protein: CASSLLGQGNSPLHF. Here the CDR3 DNA reads TGCGCCAGCAGCTTGCTGGGACAGGGGAATTCACCCCTCCACTTT.

This chain links TRBV7-2 with TRBJ1-2, with a possible D match to TRBD1 (5 bases). This CDR3 has 12 amino acids. Trimming removed 3 bases from V and 8 bases from J, with 10 bases in between. Germline V lookup: CDR1 SGHTA, CDR2 FQGNSA. The DNA for the CDR3 is TGTGCCAGCAGCTTGCAGCGGGGGGGCTACACCTTC. This encodes CASSLQRGGYTF.

The chain has TRBV7-2 and TRBJ2-7, with D perhaps matching TRBD2 (5 bases). The ends were cut back, 4 bases at V and 7 bases at J, with 11 bases in the middle. Germline V gene sequence: CDR1 SGHTA, CDR2 FQGNSA. There are 12 residues in the CDR3. The CDR3 bases are TGTGCCAGCAGCTCAAGTCCGGGGGAGCAGTACTTC. As protein: CASSSSPGEQYF.

The chain has TRBV7-2 and TRBJ2-7; possible D gene TRBD2, 6 bases. Between the trimmed V and J ends, which lost 4 bases and 0 bases, there was a span of 13 bases. The CDR3 length is 15 residues. In germline, CDR1 is SGHTA, CDR2 FQGNSA. CDR3: CASSSRLVLSYEQYF. CDR3 nucleotide sequence: TGTGCCAGCAGCTCTAGACTAGTCCTCTCCTACGAGCAGTACTTC.

The V call is TRBV6-4, the J call TRBJ2-2, with 8 bases fitting TRBD2. The ends lost 8 bases at V and 3 bases at J; junction bases unmatched: 11. The germline V gene has CDR1 MRHNA and CDR2 SNTAGT. There are 16 residues in the CDR3. This CDR3 is CASREMRGAYTGELFF. CDR3 coding DNA: TGTGCCAGCCGGGAGATGCGGGGGGCCTACACCGGGGAGCTGTTTTTT.

J is TRBJ2-1 and V is TRBV30; TRBD2 matches 9 bases. The CDR3 totals 14 residues. Germline V gives CDR1 GTSNPN, CDR2 SVGIG (reference sequence). The V and J ends lost 5 bases and 13 bases, in that order; junction bases with no gene match: 15. CDR3 region: CAWLSGTSSRVQFF. The CDR3 DNA is TGTGCCTGGCTATCCGGGACTAGCTCAAGGGTTCAGTTCTTC.

This clone was seen a single time. The chain is built from TRBV14 and TRBJ2-3, with 7 positions matching TRBD2. This CDR3 has 14 residues. V trimming: 0 bases; J trimming: 8 bases; junction bases outside the gene matches: 5. Per the germline V gene, CDR1 is SGHDN and CDR2 is FVKESK. CDR3 sequence: CASSQDERGGTQYF. DNA for the CDR3: TGTGCCAGCAGCCAAGACGAGCGGGGTGGTACGCAGTATTTT.

The V and J genes are TRBV2 and TRBJ1-4; 9 bases map to TRBD1. Losses at the gene ends were 6 bases for V and 7 bases for J; bases not matched to a gene: 6. This CDR3 is 14 amino acids long. Per the germline V gene, CDR1 is SNHLY and CDR2 is FYNNEI. The CDR3 loop reads CASRVTGGVEKLFF. CDR3 DNA sequence: TGTGCCAGCAGAGTAACAGGGGGCGTTGAAAAACTGTTTTTT.

This chain connects TRBV15 to TRBJ2-6, with no clear D. Germline V gives CDR1 LNHNV, CDR2 YYDKDF (reference sequence). V gave up 1 base and J gave up 2 bases, with 6 bases separating them. The CDR3 is 15 amino acids. The CDR3 DNA reads TGTGCCACCAGCAGAGTTGGGCCTGGGGCCAACGTCCTGACTTTC. Translating gives CATSRVGPGANVLTF.

This clone was found once. The chain is built from TRBV10-1 and TRBJ2-3; 12 nucleotides match TRBD2. The CDR3 has 15 amino acids. Germline V gene data show CDR1 as WNHNN and CDR2 as SYGVQD (reference sequence). With 6 bases clipped from V and 4 bases from J, the junction kept 5 bases outside the gene matches. CDR3 DNA sequence: TGCGCCAGCAGCTCCGGGACTAGCGGGTCAGATACGCAGTATTTT. This translates into CASSSGTSGSDTQYF.

The gene calls are TRBV28 and TRBJ1-2; no reliable D call. In germline, CDR1 is MDHEN, CDR2 SYDVKM. This CDR3 has 13 residues. V lost 10 bases and J 4 bases, leaving 16 bases between the germline ends. CDR3 nucleotide sequence: TGTGCCACCCATGAATCGGGTCGCTATGGCTACACCTTC. Protein product: CATHESGRYGYTF.

This chain joins TRBV21-1 and TRBJ1-1; whether TRBD1, the table's D call, matches the DNA was not checked. TRBV21-1 is noted as a pseudogene. There are 16 residues in the CDR3. The CDR3 DNA sequence: TGTGCCACCCAGCTCGACAGGGTCGGAAAGGACACTGAAGCTTTCTTT. Translation: CATQLDRVGKDTEAFF.

V is TRBV28 and J is TRBJ1-2; D might be TRBD1 (6 bases). The CDR3 extends over 12 amino acids. The V end lost 2 bases, the J end lost 8 bases, and 9 bases lay between the germline ends. Germline CDR1 and CDR2: MDHEN and SYDVKM. In nucleotides, the CDR3 is TGTGCCAGCAGTTTACCAGGGGTCGGCTACACCTTC. As protein: CASSLPGVGYTF.

The chain combines TRBV7-9 with TRBJ2-7; 9 positions match TRBD1. The CDR3 length is 14 residues. Trimming took 1 base from V and 4 from J; bases not matched to a gene: 2. Looked up from germline, CDR1 is SEHNR and CDR2 is FQNEAQ (reference sequence). Written as DNA, the CDR3 is TGTGCCAGCAGCTTAGGACAGGGGGTGTACGAGCAGTACTTC. Its translation: CASSLGQGVYEQYF. The variable domain in full, completed from reference TRBV7-9 and TRBJ2-7, reads DTGVSQNPRHKITKRGQNVTFRCDPISEHNRLYWYRQTLGQGPEFLTYFQNEAQLEKSRLLSDRFSAERPKGSFSTLEIQRTEQGDSAMYLCASSLGQGVYEQYFGPGTRLTVT.

With regard to this clone: One junction end disagrees with the germline gene, perhaps due to a read error. J is TRBJ2-5 and V is TRBV7-7, with 9 bases that match TRBD2. The CDR3 has 15 amino acids. In germline, CDR1 is SSHAT, CDR2 FNYEAQ (reference sequence). CDR3 sequence (DNA): TGTGCTAGCAGCTCACGGGCGGGGGGGCCGGAGACCCAGTACTTC. Translating it yields CASSSRAGGPETQYF. Full variable domain (rest looked up from reference TRBV7-7 and TRBJ2-5): GAGVSQSPRYKVTKRGQDVTLRCDPISSHATLYWYQQALGQGPEFLTYFNYEAQPDKSGLPSDRFSAERPEGSISTLTIQRTEQRDSAMYRCASSSRAGGPETQYFGPGTRLLVL.